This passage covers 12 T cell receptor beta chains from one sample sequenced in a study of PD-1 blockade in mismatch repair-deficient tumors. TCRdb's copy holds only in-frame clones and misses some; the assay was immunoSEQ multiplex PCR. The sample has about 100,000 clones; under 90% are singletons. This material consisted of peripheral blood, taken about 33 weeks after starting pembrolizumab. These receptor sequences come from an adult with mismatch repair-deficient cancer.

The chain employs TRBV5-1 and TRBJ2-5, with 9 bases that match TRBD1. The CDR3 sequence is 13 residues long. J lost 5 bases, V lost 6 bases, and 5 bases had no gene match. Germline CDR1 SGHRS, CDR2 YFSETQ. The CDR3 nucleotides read TGCGCCAGCATCGGGACAGGGTTCGAGACCCAGTACTTC. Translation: CASIGTGFETQYF.

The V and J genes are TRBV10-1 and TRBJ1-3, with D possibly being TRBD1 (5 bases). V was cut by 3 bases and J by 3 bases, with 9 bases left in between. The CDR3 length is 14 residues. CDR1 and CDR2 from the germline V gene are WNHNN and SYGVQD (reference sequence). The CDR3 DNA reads TGCGCCAGCAGTGACGGGACTCATGGAAACACCATATATTTT. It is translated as CASSDGTHGNTIYF.

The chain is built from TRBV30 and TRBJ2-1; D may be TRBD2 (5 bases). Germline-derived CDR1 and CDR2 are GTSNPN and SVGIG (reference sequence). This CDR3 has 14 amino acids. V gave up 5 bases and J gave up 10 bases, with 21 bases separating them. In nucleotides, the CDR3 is TGTGCCTGGCGGCTATCTAGAGGGATCGGAGAGCAGTTCTTC. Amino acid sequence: CAWRLSRGIGEQFF.

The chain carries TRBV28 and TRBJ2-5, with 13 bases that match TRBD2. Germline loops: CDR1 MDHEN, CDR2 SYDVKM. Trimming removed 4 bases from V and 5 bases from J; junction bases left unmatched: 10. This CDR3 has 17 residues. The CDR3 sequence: CASSSPGLAGTGETQYF. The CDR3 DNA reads TGTGCCAGCAGTTCTCCGGGACTAGCGGGAACCGGGGAGACCCAGTACTTC.

In DNA form, the CDR3 reads TGCGCCACCGCACGGAGCGGAGGGACCTCCAATGAGCAGTTCTTC. The encoded protein is CATARSGGTSNEQFF. This chain links TRBV5-1 with TRBJ2-1, with D maybe TRBD2 (6 bases). The CDR3 spans 15 residues. From germline, CDR1 is SGHRS and CDR2 YFSETQ. V lost 9 bases and J 6 bases, leaving 22 bases between the germline ends.

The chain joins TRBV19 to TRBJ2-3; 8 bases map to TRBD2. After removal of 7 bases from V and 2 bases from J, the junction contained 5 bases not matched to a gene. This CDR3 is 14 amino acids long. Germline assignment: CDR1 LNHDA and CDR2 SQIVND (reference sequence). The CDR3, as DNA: TGTGCCAGTACCCGGGGGGGTCCCACAGATACGCAGTATTTT. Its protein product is CASTRGGPTDTQYF.

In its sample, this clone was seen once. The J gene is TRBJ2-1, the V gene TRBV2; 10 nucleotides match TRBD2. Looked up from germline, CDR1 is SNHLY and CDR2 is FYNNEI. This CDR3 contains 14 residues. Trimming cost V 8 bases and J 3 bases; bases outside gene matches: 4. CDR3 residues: CASQGTSDYNEQFF. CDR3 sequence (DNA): TGTGCCAGCCAAGGGACTAGCGACTACAATGAGCAGTTCTTC.

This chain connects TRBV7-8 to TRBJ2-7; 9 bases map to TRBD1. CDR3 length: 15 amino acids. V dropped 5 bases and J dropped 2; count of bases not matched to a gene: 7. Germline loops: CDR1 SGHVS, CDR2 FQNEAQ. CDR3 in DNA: TGTGCCAGCAGCGCGAGGGGACAGGGCCCCTACGAGCAGTACTTC. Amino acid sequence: CASSARGQGPYEQYF.

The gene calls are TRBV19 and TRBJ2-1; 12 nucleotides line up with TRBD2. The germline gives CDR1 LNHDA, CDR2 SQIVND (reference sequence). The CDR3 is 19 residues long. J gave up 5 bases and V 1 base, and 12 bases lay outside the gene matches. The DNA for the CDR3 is TGTGCCAGTAGTATAGCCGGGCCTAGCGGGAGGGCCTACCACAATGAGCAGTTCTTC. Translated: CASSIAGPSGRAYHNEQFF.

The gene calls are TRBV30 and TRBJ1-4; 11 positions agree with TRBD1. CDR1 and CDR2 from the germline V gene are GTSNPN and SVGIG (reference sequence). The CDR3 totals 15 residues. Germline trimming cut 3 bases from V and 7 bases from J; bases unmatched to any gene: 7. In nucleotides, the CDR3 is TGTGCCTGGAGCCCTCCGGGACAGGGGGTTGAAAAACTGTTTTTT. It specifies CAWSPPGQGVEKLFF.

The CDR3 nucleotides are TGTGCCAGCACCGGACTAGCGGGCGCCTACGAGCAGTACTTC. Amino acid sequence: CASTGLAGAYEQYF. The chain couples TRBV21-1 to TRBJ2-7; the table's TRBD2 call for D was not verified on the DNA. TRBV21-1 is shown as a pseudogene. This CDR3 region has 14 residues.

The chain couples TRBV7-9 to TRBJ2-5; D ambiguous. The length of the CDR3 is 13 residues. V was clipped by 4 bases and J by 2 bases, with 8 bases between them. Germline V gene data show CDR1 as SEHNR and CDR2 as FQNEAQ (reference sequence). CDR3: CASSSIGQETQYF. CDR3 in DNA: TGTGCCAGCAGCTCAATCGGTCAAGAGACCCAGTACTTC.